One sample yielded the 24 T cell receptor beta chains listed below, sequenced in a study of T cell responses to AZD1222 COVID-19 vaccine. Data came from immunoSEQ multiplex PCR; TCRdb stores just in-frame clones and leaves some out. The data hold over 95,000 clones, with about 89% observed a single time. The input for sequencing was peripheral blood, taken on day 0 of AZD1222 vaccination. These receptors originate from an adult in good health.

This rearrangement joins TRBV9 to TRBJ1-1; weak D call: TRBD1 (5 bases). The CDR3 consists of 15 residues. Looked up from germline, CDR1 is SGDLS and CDR2 is YYNGEE. V lost 4 bases and J 1 base, leaving 14 bases between the germline ends. The CDR3 DNA is TGTGCCAGCAGCCCGGAGGGGAGGGGGAACACTGAAGCTTTCTTT. Residues: CASSPEGRGNTEAFF.

V and J are TRBV4-3 and TRBJ2-7, with a weak D call TRBD2 (5 bases). Deletions cut 1 base from V and 4 bases from J, with 17 bases between. This CDR3 has 16 amino acids. CDR1 and CDR2 from the germline V gene are LGHNA and YSLEER. The CDR3 sequence is CASSQASWAGGYEQYF. The CDR3 DNA reads TGCGCCAGCAGCCAAGCATCTTGGGCGGGCGGTTACGAGCAGTACTTC.

The rearrangement joins TRBV18 to TRBJ1-2; D remains ambiguous. Germline CDR1 reads KGHSH; CDR2 reads LQKENI. The CDR3 spans 12 residues. Trimming pared 5 bases from V and 4 bases from J, leaving 8 bases between. The CDR3 coding sequence is TGTGCCAGCTCATCGGGAACCTATGGCTACACCTTC. Translated: CASSSGTYGYTF.

This clone was recorded once. This chain connects TRBV10-3 to TRBJ1-2; TRBD1 is a possible D gene (6 bases). CDR1 and CDR2 (germline): ENHRY, SYGVKD. The CDR3 length is 14 residues. The V end was cut by 8 bases, the J end by 4 bases, with 17 bases between. The CDR3 DNA follows: TGTGCCATCGCCCCCCCCGAACAGGGCTATGGCTACACCTTC. Encoded protein: CAIAPPEQGYGYTF.

V and J are TRBV7-3 and TRBJ2-6; weak D call: TRBD1 (6 bases). The V and J ends lost 1 base and 2 bases respectively, with 9 bases between them. Germline CDR1 is SGHTA and CDR2 is FQGTGA. This CDR3 is 16 amino acids long. The CDR3 sequence is CASSLKQGAGANVLTF. CDR3 DNA sequence: TGTGCCAGCAGCTTAAAACAGGGAGCTGGGGCCAACGTCCTGACTTTC.

The rearrangement joins TRBV4-3 to TRBJ2-3; D perhaps matches TRBD2 (5 bases). Deletions cut 0 bases from V and 1 base from J, with 11 bases between. The V gene's germline CDR1 is LGHNA and CDR2 YSLEER. The CDR3 is 16 residues long. As DNA, the CDR3 is TGCGCCAGCAGCCAAGATTTGGGAGATGGCACAGATACGCAGTATTTT. The encoded protein is CASSQDLGDGTDTQYF.

This chain links TRBV11-2 with TRBJ1-3; 8 bases match TRBD1. Germline V gene lookup returns CDR1 SGHAT and CDR2 FQNNGV. This CDR3 is 16 amino acids long. Trimming at V came to 5 bases and at J to 0 bases, leaving 6 bases not matched to a gene. The CDR3 coding sequence is TGTGCCAGCAGCATCCGGACAGGGAGCTCTGGAAACACCATATATTTT. This encodes CASSIRTGSSGNTIYF. Using reference TRBV11-2 and TRBJ1-3 for the parts outside the CDR3, the full variable domain is EAGVAQSPRYKIIEKRQSVAFWCNPISGHATLYWYQQILGQGPKLLIQFQNNGVVDDSQLPKDRFSAERLKGVDSTLKIQPAKLEDSAVYLCASSIRTGSSGNTIYFGEGSWLTVV.

This clone was seen a handful of times. The CDR3, as DNA: TGTGCCAGCTCACCACCGGGGGTGGTCGCTGAAGCTTTCTTT. Amino acids: CASSPPGVVAEAFF. The rearrangement links TRBV18 to TRBJ1-1; D may be TRBD1 (5 bases). The V end was cut by 0 bases, the J end by 6 bases, with 11 bases between. Germline CDR1 is KGHSH and CDR2 is LQKENI. This CDR3 contains 14 residues.

The chain links TRBV5-1 to TRBJ2-6; D ambiguous. V lost 4 bases to trimming and J lost 0 bases, with 11 bases between them. The germline V gene encodes CDR1 SGHRS and CDR2 YFSETQ. The CDR3 runs to 16 residues. CDR3 loop: CASSNSAISGANVLTF. For the CDR3, the DNA is TGCGCCAGCAGCAACTCTGCCATCTCTGGGGCCAACGTCCTGACTTTC.

The CDR3 region is CASSPDDRGPYGYTF. DNA for the CDR3: TGTGCCAGCAGCCCCGACGACAGGGGTCCATATGGCTACACCTTC. The rearrangement joins TRBV7-9 to TRBJ1-2; 8 bases align to TRBD1. Germline CDR1 is SEHNR and CDR2 is FQNEAQ (reference sequence). V was pared by 5 bases and J by 5 bases, with 10 bases of the junction left unmatched. The CDR3 runs to 15 residues. Using reference TRBV7-9 and TRBJ1-2 for the parts outside the CDR3, the full variable domain is DTGVSQNPRHKITKRGQNVTFRCDPISEHNRLYWYRQTLGQGPEFLTYFQNEAQLEKSRLLSDRFSAERPKGSFSTLEIQRTEQGDSAMYLCASSPDDRGPYGYTFGSGTRLTVV.

CDR3 sequence reads: CASSFGGGTYEQYF. CDR3 coding DNA: TGCGCCAGCAGCTTTGGCGGGGGTACCTACGAGCAGTACTTC. The rearrangement uses TRBV5-1 and TRBJ2-7, with 7 bases matching TRBD2. CDR3 length: 14 amino acids. J gave up 2 bases and V 2 bases, and 4 bases lay outside the gene matches. The germline V gene encodes CDR1 SGHRS and CDR2 YFSETQ.

The chain recombines TRBV5-1 with TRBJ1-6, with a tentative D call TRBD1 (5 bases). Per the germline V gene, CDR1 is SGHRS and CDR2 is YFSETQ. V was shortened by 4 bases and J by 10 bases, with 18 bases between the two germline ends. The CDR3 is 15 amino acids. In nucleotides, the CDR3 is TGCGCCAGCAGCCCTCGGAGGGGAGGGGACTCACCCCTCCACTTT. Its translation is CASSPRRGGDSPLHF.

The chain links TRBV7-9 to TRBJ1-2; D ambiguous. V was clipped by 1 base and J by 3 bases, with 6 bases between them. The CDR3 loop spans 13 amino acids. Germline assignment: CDR1 SEHNR and CDR2 FQNEAQ (reference sequence). CDR3 sequence: CASSLDADYGYTF. CDR3 coding DNA: TGTGCCAGCAGCTTAGATGCAGACTATGGCTACACCTTC.

The chain carries TRBV28 and TRBJ1-1, with D maybe TRBD1 (5 bases). The length of the CDR3 is 15 residues. Trimming cost V 5 bases and J 2 bases, with 15 bases left between them. Looked up from germline, CDR1 is MDHEN and CDR2 is SYDVKM. Here the CDR3 DNA reads TGTGCCAGCAGTGGGGCAGCGGACGGTAACACTGAAGCTTTCTTT. It is translated as CASSGAADGNTEAFF.

The genes are TRBV28 and TRBJ1-1; D call uncertain. The germline V and J ends were trimmed by 2 bases and 10 bases, with 17 bases remaining between them. The CDR3 covers 14 residues. Germline CDR1 is MDHEN and CDR2 is SYDVKM. The CDR3, as DNA: TGTGCCAGCAGTTTAAGCGTTCTCCCAGCTGGAGCTTTCTTT. Translating it yields CASSLSVLPAGAFF.

V usage is TRBV10-3 and J usage is TRBJ1-5; D unresolved. V lost 0 bases and J 11 bases, leaving 14 bases between the germline ends. Germline lookup yields CDR1 ENHRY and CDR2 SYGVKD. The CDR3 loop spans 14 amino acids. CDR3 amino acids: CAISESPRRSAQHF. CDR3 in DNA: TGTGCCATCAGTGAGTCCCCGCGCCGAAGCGCCCAGCATTTT.

This sequence joins TRBV2 and TRBJ1-5; D possibly corresponds to TRBD1 (6 bases). Per the germline V gene, CDR1 is SNHLY and CDR2 is FYNNEI. The CDR3 extends over 14 amino acids. V was clipped by 1 base and J by 6 bases, with 10 bases between them. In DNA, the CDR3 is TGTGCCAGCAGTGAAGACAGGGTGGTTCAGCCCCAGCATTTT. Translated, it gives CASSEDRVVQPQHF.

The chain carries TRBV28 and TRBJ1-2; 12 bases match TRBD1. V shed 7 bases, J shed 10 bases, and the junction held 10 bases outside the gene matches. The CDR3 is 14 amino acids. The germline CDR1 and CDR2 sequences are MDHEN and SYDVKM. In nucleotides, the CDR3 is TGTGCCAGCACCGCTGTGGGACAGGGGGCCCACTACACCTTC. Residues: CASTAVGQGAHYTF.

The V gene is TRBV24-1, the J gene TRBJ1-5, with TRBD1 as a possible D gene (6 bases). CDR1 is KGHDR and CDR2 is SFDVKD in the germline V gene. Trimming left V 5 bases short and J 4 bases short, with 20 bases between. The CDR3 contains 17 residues. CDR3 loop: CATSGVYSGAGNQPQHF. The CDR3 nucleotides are TGTGCCACCAGTGGAGTTTATTCGGGGGCAGGGAATCAGCCCCAGCATTTT.

V and J are TRBV9 and TRBJ2-5; tentatively, D is TRBD2 (7 bases). V lost 0 bases and J 5 bases, leaving 14 bases between the germline ends. This CDR3 region has 15 residues. CDR1 is SGDLS and CDR2 is YYNGEE in the germline V gene. The chain's CDR3 is CASSVATGGVETQYF. CDR3 coding DNA: TGTGCCAGCAGCGTAGCTACGGGGGGCGTTGAGACCCAGTACTTC.

The CDR3 nucleotides read TGTGCCAGCAGTCCGACAGGTTGGGGGGAGACCCAGTACTTC. Encoded protein: CASSPTGWGETQYF. V usage is TRBV27 and J usage is TRBJ2-5; maybe TRBD1 (6 bases). V was cut by 5 bases and J by 5 bases, with 15 bases left in between. The CDR3 loop spans 14 amino acids. From germline, CDR1 is MNHEY and CDR2 SMNVEV (reference sequence).

This sequence joins TRBV28 and TRBJ2-7; 7 nucleotides match TRBD2. The ends lost 7 bases at V and 3 bases at J; junction bases unmatched: 9. Germline lookup yields CDR1 MDHEN and CDR2 SYDVKM. This CDR3 has 14 residues. As DNA, the CDR3 is TGTGCCAGCAAAGGTTCTAGCGGCAACTACGAGCAGTACTTC. Its translation: CASKGSSGNYEQYF.

This clone appeared a single time. V usage is TRBV5-6 and J usage is TRBJ2-7; D may be TRBD2 (6 bases). The V and J ends lost 4 bases and 4 bases respectively, with 15 bases between them. The CDR3 length is 14 residues. CDR1 and CDR2 (germline): SGHDT, YYEEEE. For the CDR3, the DNA is TGTGCCAGCAGCCTCGGAGGGGAACTGTACGAGCAGTACTTC. Translation: CASSLGGELYEQYF.

The chain has TRBV27 and TRBJ2-7, with D maybe TRBD2 (6 bases). CDR1 and CDR2 (germline): MNHEY, SMNVEV (reference sequence). The CDR3 sequence is 15 residues long. V gave up 6 bases and J gave up 7 bases, with 22 bases separating them. Here the CDR3 reads CASSHPKTGLREQYF. The CDR3 DNA is TGTGCCAGCAGCCATCCAAAAACAGGACTACGGGAGCAGTACTTC.